These T cell receptor beta chains were read from a single sample in a study of blood T cell repertoires in COVID-19. The repertoire was sequenced with immunoSEQ multiplex PCR; TCRdb's copy has only in-frame clones and lacks some. There are 200,000 to 300,000 clones in the sample; just under 85% occur only once, and approximately 1.9% lies in the top ten. Sequences were obtained from peripheral blood. The receptors shown here come from a woman aged 80 or older with acute or convalescent COVID-19. Each CDR3 is given with its conserved first and last residue. Each record gives: J gene, V gene, D gene, clone size, CDR3 DNA, CDR3 protein. The D gene is left open where the match is weak. Clone sizes are given selectively: once, few, many, or a class where the clone is expanded.

j_call: TRBJ2-4
v_call: TRBV7-9
d_call: -
clone_size: -
cdr3_nt: TGTGCCAGCAGTTTGGACGGGGTAGGAAACATTCAGTACTTC
cdr3_aa: CASSLDGVGNIQYF

j_call: TRBJ1-5
v_call: TRBV28
d_call: -
clone_size: -
cdr3_nt: TGTGCCAGCAAAGGGGGTGGCAATCAGCCCCAGCATTTT
cdr3_aa: CASKGGGNQPQHF

j_call: TRBJ1-2
v_call: TRBV30
d_call: -
clone_size: -
cdr3_nt: TGTGCCTGGAGTGTACAAGCTAACTATGGCTACACCTTC
cdr3_aa: CAWSVQANYGYTF

j_call: TRBJ2-5
v_call: TRBV5-1
d_call: TRBD1
clone_size: -
cdr3_nt: TGCGCCAGCAGCCTGGGACAGGGGGAAGAGACCCAGTACTTC
cdr3_aa: CASSLGQGEETQYF

j_call: TRBJ1-2
v_call: TRBV5-1
d_call: TRBD1
clone_size: -
cdr3_nt: TGCGCCAGCAGCCCGGACAGGGGGCGAGGCTACACCTTC
cdr3_aa: CASSPDRGRGYTF

j_call: TRBJ2-3
v_call: TRBV3-1/TRBV3-2
d_call: TRBD2
clone_size: -
cdr3_nt: TGTGCCAGCAGCCAAGAAGCGATTAGCGGGGGGGCGAGCACAGATACGCAGTATTTT
cdr3_aa: CASSQEAISGGASTDTQYF

j_call: TRBJ2-7
v_call: TRBV19
d_call: -
clone_size: -
cdr3_nt: TGTGCCAGTAGTATGCGGCGGGGTTCCTACGAGCAGTACTTC
cdr3_aa: CASSMRRGSYEQYF

j_call: TRBJ2-3
v_call: TRBV7-3
d_call: TRBD2
clone_size: -
cdr3_nt: TGTGCCAGCAGCTTGGGCGGGGGGCTGTCAGGTACGCAGTATTTT
cdr3_aa: CASSLGGGLSGTQYF

j_call: TRBJ2-1
v_call: TRBV7-3
d_call: -
clone_size: -
cdr3_nt: TGTGCCAGCAGTTCTACTGACAATGAGCAGTTCTTC
cdr3_aa: CASSSTDNEQFF

j_call: TRBJ2-5
v_call: TRBV5-1
d_call: TRBD2
clone_size: -
cdr3_nt: TGCGCCAGCAGCTTGGCGGGGCTAGCGGGGGGCTTTAACTACCAAGAGACCCAGTACTTC
cdr3_aa: CASSLAGLAGGFNYQETQYF

j_call: TRBJ2-7
v_call: TRBV9
d_call: TRBD1
clone_size: -
cdr3_nt: TGTGCCAGCAGCGTAGCAGGGGGTCCCTACGAGCAGTACTTC
cdr3_aa: CASSVAGGPYEQYF

j_call: TRBJ2-7
v_call: TRBV6-1
d_call: TRBD1
clone_size: -
cdr3_nt: TGTGCCAGCAGTTATGGGACAGGAGCCTACGAGCAGTACTTC
cdr3_aa: CASSYGTGAYEQYF

j_call: TRBJ1-3
v_call: TRBV18
d_call: -
clone_size: -
cdr3_nt: TGTGCCAGCTCACCTGTTAGGGGCTCTGGAAACACCATATATTTT
cdr3_aa: CASSPVRGSGNTIYF

j_call: TRBJ2-5
v_call: TRBV7-2
d_call: TRBD2
clone_size: -
cdr3_nt: TGTGCCAGCAGCCAGGGACTAGTCGAGACCCAGTACTTC
cdr3_aa: CASSQGLVETQYF

j_call: TRBJ1-2
v_call: TRBV7-9
d_call: TRBD1
clone_size: -
cdr3_nt: TGTGCCAGCAGCCCCCCCGGACAGGGCTCTGGTGGCTACACCTTC
cdr3_aa: CASSPPGQGSGGYTF

j_call: TRBJ1-1
v_call: TRBV11-1
d_call: TRBD1
clone_size: few
cdr3_nt: TGTGCCAGCAGACCCGGGACAGGGGGCAGAGCTTTCTTT
cdr3_aa: CASRPGTGGRAFF

j_call: TRBJ1-1
v_call: TRBV12-3/TRBV12-4
d_call: -
clone_size: -
cdr3_nt: TGTGCCAGCAGTTTGTTCGGGTACACTGAAGCTTTCTTT
cdr3_aa: CASSLFGYTEAFF

j_call: TRBJ2-6
v_call: TRBV7-9
d_call: TRBD1
clone_size: -
cdr3_nt: TGTGCCAGCAGCGGAAGCCCAGGGGGCTCTGGGGCCAACGTCCTGACTTTC
cdr3_aa: CASSGSPGGSGANVLTF

j_call: TRBJ1-5
v_call: TRBV2
d_call: TRBD1
clone_size: -
cdr3_nt: TGTGCCAGCAGTGAAGTAAGGGGGCAAATGAGTCAGCCCCAGCATTTT
cdr3_aa: CASSEVRGQMSQPQHF

j_call: TRBJ2-2
v_call: TRBV14
d_call: TRBD1
clone_size: -
cdr3_nt: TGTGCCAGCAGCCAAGCATTTGGGACAGGGGCCACCGGGGAGCTGTTTTTT
cdr3_aa: CASSQAFGTGATGELFF

j_call: TRBJ1-6
v_call: TRBV5-6
d_call: -
clone_size: -
cdr3_nt: TGTGCCAGCAGCTTGACAGTTGTCTCACCCCTCCACTTT
cdr3_aa: CASSLTVVSPLHF

j_call: TRBJ2-7
v_call: TRBV5-1
d_call: -
clone_size: once
cdr3_nt: TGCGCCAGCAGCTCGGGAGACAGCTACTACGAGCAGTACTTC
cdr3_aa: CASSSGDSYYEQYF

j_call: TRBJ1-5
v_call: TRBV28
d_call: TRBD1
clone_size: -
cdr3_nt: TGTGCCAGCAGAGGACAGGGGGCTGGACAGCCCCAGCATTTT
cdr3_aa: CASRGQGAGQPQHF